A selection of T cell receptor beta chains follows, all from one sample in a study of blood T cell repertoires in COVID-19. Libraries were prepared by immunoSEQ multiplex PCR; TCRdb keeps only in-frame clonotypes and omits some of them. The sample has around 400,000 clones, roughly 89% seen once. Sequencing used PBMCs or T cells enriched from blood (not recorded which). These receptors all stem from a woman in her twenties or thirties who had recovered from COVID-19. Both conserved end residues are part of each CDR3. Expanded clones are given a class, and other clones once, few, many or no size at all.

TRBJ1-5 | - | TRBV7-2 | CASSRGTGRTQPQHF
TRBJ1-2 | - | TRBV19 | CASSLYGQPNYGYTF
TRBJ1-5 | - | TRBV27 | CASSTTGVPNQPQHF
TRBJ2-3 | - | TRBV2 | CASSVDRLGTQYF
TRBJ2-7 | once | TRBV6-5 | CASSYGPSGSTYEQYF
TRBJ2-7 | few | TRBV6-4 | CASSDYDPGLAGGRYEQYF
TRBJ2-7 | - | TRBV11-2 | CASSLPLDSVTDEQYF
TRBJ1-1 | - | TRBV29-1 | CSVSRRVGNTEAFF
TRBJ2-7 | - | TRBV27 | CASSRGAYEQYF
TRBJ1-6 | - | TRBV3-1/TRBV3-2 | CASSRQARALHF
TRBJ2-7 | - | TRBV7-2 | CASSLPDFYYEQYF
TRBJ2-7 | - | TRBV5-1 | CASSSEPGQGYEQYF
TRBJ1-2 | - | TRBV4-2 | CASSQGVSGVYGYTF
TRBJ2-3 | - | TRBV10-3 | CAISVTGDSFTDTQYF
TRBJ1-5 | - | TRBV19 | CASSPLPGQPQHF
TRBJ2-7 | - | TRBV6-2/TRBV6-3 | CASSRLWTGGHHEQYF
TRBJ2-7 | - | TRBV2 | CASRARQRPYEQYF
TRBJ1-5 | - | TRBV5-8 | CASSFDRSNQPQHF
TRBJ1-2 | - | TRBV3-1/TRBV3-2 | CASSQVLPSSGQNFGYTF
TRBJ1-3 | - | TRBV10-3 | CAASEGQGAYTIYF
TRBJ1-2 | - | TRBV7-3 | CASSRFPSGVRGYTF
TRBJ2-7 | - | TRBV28 | CASSLLGQGNVEEQYF
TRBJ2-2 | - | TRBV27 | CASSPPTSSNTGELFF
TRBJ2-5 | - | TRBV7-9 | CASSLGPAGQETQYF
TRBJ2-5 | - | TRBV5-1 | CASSYAETQYF
TRBJ1-2 | - | TRBV29-1 | CSVEDSGFGYTF
TRBJ2-7 | - | TRBV28 | CASSLTGNHEQYF
TRBJ1-2 | - | TRBV19 | CASSISRANYGYTF
TRBJ1-1 | - | TRBV19 | CASSFRGASTEAFF
TRBJ1-1 | few | TRBV18 | CASSTTDRLGNTEAFF
TRBJ2-5 | - | TRBV29-1 | CSVTGTSGLQETQYF
TRBJ1-5 | - | TRBV4-1 | CASSASGGYSNQPQHF
TRBJ1-3 | once | TRBV19 | CASSIQTLPSGNTIYF
TRBJ1-6 | - | TRBV4-1 | CASSQWAGKAPLHF
TRBJ1-1 | once | TRBV19 | CASKQRENTEAFF
TRBJ2-1 | once | TRBV29-1 | CSVVGGTRLAGSSYNEQFF
TRBJ2-7 | few | TRBV15 | CATSTTRGPYEQYF
TRBJ1-4 | - | TRBV10-3 | CAISGSDRGREKLFF
TRBJ2-1 | - | TRBV3-1/TRBV3-2 | CASSLREVARFGNEQFF
TRBJ2-5 | - | TRBV5-6 | CASSARGHLPSGTQYF
TRBJ2-5 | - | TRBV7-9 | CASSMGLAGVWGYQETQYF
TRBJ1-1 | - | TRBV6-5 | CASSTRQLITEAFF
TRBJ1-2 | - | TRBV3-1/TRBV3-2 | CASSQDQQGRGYTF
TRBJ2-5 | - | TRBV30 | CAWSQGSKTQYF
TRBJ2-7 | - | TRBV27 | CASSLSFSLAGVNEQYF
TRBJ1-4 | - | TRBV30 | CAWSARSGGVGGEKLFF
TRBJ2-5 | few | TRBV5-4 | CASSGQGILETQYF
TRBJ2-1 | - | TRBV11-3 | CASSLGDRGRPYNEQFF
TRBJ2-7 | - | TRBV11-2 | CASSLEGHTYEQYF
TRBJ1-4 | - | TRBV20-1 | CSASRSGGDEKLFF
TRBJ2-4 | - | TRBV5-1 | CASSLVRGADKNIQYF
TRBJ2-7 | - | TRBV7-2 | CASSQLYEQYF
TRBJ2-5 | once | TRBV11-2 | CASSLMWSRSGLAGGQYF
TRBJ2-7 | - | TRBV12-3/TRBV12-4 | CASSPGTQYEQYF
TRBJ1-1 | - | TRBV5-1 | CASSSGGENTEAFF
TRBJ1-2 | - | TRBV29-1 | CSVETNYGYTF